The clone carrying this T cell receptor beta chain was counted at least ten times. The antigen is unknown. PBMCs were derived from around 10 ml fresh peripheral blood. Germline CDR1 and CDR2: MDHEN and SYDVKM. V lost 6 bases, J lost 4 bases, and 19 bases lay in between. The length of the CDR3 is 15 residues. TCR beta CDR3 region amplification was performed from RNA transcripts. First-round RT-PCR of the TCR CDR3 relied on the HTBI primer set. TCRdb redid the calling of the multiplex PCR reads with MiXCR, one entry per CDR3 protein. The table has fewer than 550,000 distinct CDR3 sequences, about 24% seen once. This record comes from a study of T cells in Graves' hyperthyroidism and ophthalmopathy. Whole-study findings and limits: Through a model of 13 V-J features, ophthalmopathy was separated from stable hyperthyroidism.

The source of this sequence is a woman aged 25 to 45 with Graves' ophthalmopathy. The V gene is TRBV28, the J gene TRBJ2-7, with D hard to call. The sequenced material came from blood. CDR3 sequence reads: CASRHPARWAYEQYF. For the CDR3, the DNA is TGTGCCAGCAGACACCCCGCCCGCTGGGCATACGAGCAGTACTTC.